The source of this TCR beta chain is a study of blood T cell repertoires in COVID-19. At the level of the study: Researchers got acute and convalescent COVID-19 samples from the United States, Italy and Spain. The analysed material was cDNA or gDNA that came from T cells, B-cell-depleted T cells, or PBMCs.

Recruitment covered fewer than 25 US areas and drew participants whose ages spanned roughly 18 to 89 years. The recovered donors of Cohort 3 showed two negative PCRs, clearance, or symptom resolution. V dropped 1 base and J dropped 0 bases, with 7 bases sitting between them. The CDR3 spans 14 residues. Germline CDR1 is SGHNT and CDR2 is YYREEE (reference sequence). Produced via immunoSEQ multiplex PCR; TCRdb's table is partial and in-frame only. The profile shows 300,000 to 400,000 clones, about 90% of them singletons. This TCR derives from a young woman who had recovered from COVID-19. The specimen was PBMCs or T cells enriched from blood (not recorded which). The chain has TRBV5-4 and TRBJ1-1, with no clear D. Written as DNA, the CDR3 is TGTGCCAGCAGCTTGCCTTCGTTGAACACTGAAGCTTTCTTT. This sequence encodes CASSLPSLNTEAFF.